In its sample, the clone carrying this T cell receptor beta chain was seen a few times. The data were taken from a study of PD-L1 blockade in urothelial cancer. CDR3 length: 15 amino acids. V lost 5 bases to trimming and J lost 4 bases; unmatched junction nucleotides: 6. Per germline, CDR1 LNHDA and CDR2 SQIVND (reference sequence). TCRdb's table, derived via immunoSEQ multiplex PCR, lists solely in-frame clones and lacks some. The profile shows tens of thousands of clones, 85% to 90% of them singletons. This clonotype originated in a man over 45 with urothelial cancer. Sequencing was performed on PBMCs, taken around atezolizumab (anti-PD-L1) treatment. V usage is TRBV19 and J usage is TRBJ2-7; 12 bases are a match to TRBD2. CDR3 sequence (DNA): TGTGCCAGTAGTCCCCGGACTAGCGGGGCTTACGAGCAGTACTTC. Translation gives CASSPRTSGAYEQYF. Drawing the rest from reference TRBV19 and TRBJ2-7, the complete variable domain is DGGITQSPKYLFRKEGQNVTLSCEQNLNHDAMYWYRQDPGQGLRLIYYSQIVNDFQKGDIAEGYSVSREKKESFPLTVTSAQKNPTAFYLCASSPRTSGAYEQYFGPGTRLTVT.